The entry that follows covers one TCR beta chain sequence. What this receptor recognizes is not known. No per-base quality is available; no much larger clone lies one base away. The donors were healthy, HIV-negative adults who had no recently reported acute infections or vaccinations. Every donor was a Caucasian adult residing in Nashville, Tennessee, USA. For unsorted samples, about 90 million PBMCs were counted, and genomic DNA was extracted using the QIAamp DNA Blood Mini kit. After blood collection by leukapheresis, PBMCs were isolated using Ficoll-Histopaque density gradient centrifugation and then cryopreserved in the vapor phase of liquid nitrogen. This sample was included in a study of shared clonotypes between healthy human individuals (dated by TCRdb to 2019 to 2021). Concerning the study at large: The cohort comprised a couple of women and three men aged 18 to 49 years. The study deeply sequenced blood TCR repertoires of several healthy adults to estimate repertoire size and the extent of clonotype sharing between individuals. Libraries were prepared and TCR repertoires were sequenced by different laboratories using diverse techniques, in order to increase sequencing depth and limit assay-specific biases. Each donor's leukapheresis produced roughly between about 0.9 and 9.5 billion PBMCs.

V loses 1 base, J loses 7 bases, and the germline ends lie 4 bases apart. CDR1 and CDR2, looked up from the germline V gene, are SNHLY and FYNNEI. CDR3 length: 11 amino acids, cysteine to phenylalanine. The only DNA kept is the CDR3, 33 bases in frame from the first base. Using the deep immunoSEQ assay, TCR CDR3 regions were amplified from genomic DNA by multiplex PCR. Genomic DNA extracted from each cell subset was distributed evenly over all wells of several immunoSEQ 96-well plates, and each plate served as one replicate. For unsorted PBMC, about 300 ng genomic DNA, equal to roughly 32,000 T cell genomes, was loaded into each replicate PCR. Ten immunoSEQ deep assay plates were used to sequence unsorted PBMC genomic DNA. Purified libraries were quantified with a Qubit 3.0 fluorometer, sized on a Bioanalyzer 2100, and re-quantified with the KAPA Library Quantification kit. Each immunoSEQ 96-well plate was sequenced on its own single-read 150-cycle Illumina NextSeq 550 flow cell. The source study handled its data this way. Because the immunoSEQ output held only junctional sequences and lacked quality scores, the filtering could not match the filtering applied to full-length reads. Sequences were annotated with PyIR, a Python wrapper for IgBLAST v1.9, and V/J genes and CDR3 were assigned using IMGT germline references. Any read was removed if the V/J assignment was weak (E-value above 1e-6), the CDR3 was missing, or the read contained stop codons, out-of-frame junctions, or ambiguous translated residues. A V3J clonotype was defined by an identical inferred V gene, J gene, and CDR3 amino acid sequence. The percentage overlap between two repertoires was calculated by dividing the number of shared unique clonotypes by the size of the smaller repertoire. Richness of each repertoire was evaluated using RTK rarefaction, the Chao1 estimator, and Recon v2.1 estimates of unobserved clonotypes. TCRdb mirrors the immuneACCESS table, restricted to in-frame sequences. Some clones are absent from its copies; in checked studies, under half trace to an unresolved V gene, and the reason for the others is unknown. The DNA gave D and trimming, while V, J and clone size come from that table. In this sample the table shows some 530,000 clones, 65% to 85% of which occur a single time. The top ten constitute about 12% of the sample.

Results and caveats for the whole study, not just this receptor: Pairwise subsampling led to the expectation that sequencing depth would affect the degree of clonotype sharing among donors. The small number of donors limited the genetic and exposure-history diversity represented. Sampling was restricted to blood, and TCR repertoires in tissues likely differ from the TCR repertoires found in blood.

The TCR originated in a woman aged 40 to 50 in good health. Some clones in this sample may be carry-over from other donors' samples. The sample consisted of PBMCs. The chain is assembled from TRBV2 and TRBJ1-2; the D gene lacks a confident call. The CDR3 loop reads CASSEEVGYTF. DNA sequence: TGTGCCAGCAGTGAAGAAGTTGGCTACACCTTC.